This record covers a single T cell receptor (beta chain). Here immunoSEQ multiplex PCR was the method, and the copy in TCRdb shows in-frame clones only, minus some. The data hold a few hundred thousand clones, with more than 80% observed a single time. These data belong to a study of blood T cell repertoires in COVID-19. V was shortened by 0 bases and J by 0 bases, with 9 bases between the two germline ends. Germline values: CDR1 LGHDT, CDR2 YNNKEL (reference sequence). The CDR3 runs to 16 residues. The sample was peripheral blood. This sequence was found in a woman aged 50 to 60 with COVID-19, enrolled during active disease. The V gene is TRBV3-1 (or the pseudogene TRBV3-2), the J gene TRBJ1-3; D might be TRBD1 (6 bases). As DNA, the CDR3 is TGTGCCAGCAGCCAAGAGTGGACAGCCTCTGGAAACACCATATATTTT. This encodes CASSQEWTASGNTIYF.